The rows below give T cell receptor beta chains drawn from one sample of a study of blood T cell repertoires in COVID-19. Repertoires were generated with immunoSEQ multiplex PCR, while TCRdb's copy carries only in-frame clones and drops some. The table records some 50,000 clones, approximately 84% of them present only once. Material for sequencing was peripheral blood. These receptors all come from a human donor in a cohort sampled during active COVID-19. The CDR3 runs from the conserved cysteine through the conserved F or W. A D gene is named only where the DNA matches it firmly. Expanded clones get a size class; other rows say once, few or many, or leave the size out.

V gene: TRBV10-3; J gene: TRBJ1-3; clone size: .; D gene: TRBD1; CDR3 DNA: TGTGCCATCAGTGAGTCGTTGGGACAGGGAATTGGAAACACCATATATTTT; CDR3 protein: CAISESLGQGIGNTIYF
V gene: TRBV7-3; J gene: TRBJ1-2; clone size: .; D gene: TRBD1; CDR3 DNA: TGTGCCAGCAGCCCAGGACAGGGGGCGGGCTACACCTTC; CDR3 protein: CASSPGQGAGYTF
V gene: TRBV2; J gene: TRBJ1-2; clone size: .; D gene: TRBD1; CDR3 DNA: TGTGCCAGCCAGGACAGGGGCTATGGCTACACCTTC; CDR3 protein: CASQDRGYGYTF
V gene: TRBV19; J gene: TRBJ2-1; clone size: .; D gene: .; CDR3 DNA: TGTGCCAGTAGTGCGACGAGAGGGAATGAGCAGTTCTTC; CDR3 protein: CASSATRGNEQFF
V gene: TRBV6-2/TRBV6-3; J gene: TRBJ2-5; clone size: few; D gene: TRBD2; CDR3 DNA: TGTGCCAGCAGCACGGGACTAGCGGGAGATAAGACCCAGTACTTC; CDR3 protein: CASSTGLAGDKTQYF
V gene: TRBV9; J gene: TRBJ1-5; clone size: .; D gene: .; CDR3 DNA: TGTGCCACTCGAGAAGGGAGGGATCAGCCCCAGCATTTT; CDR3 protein: CATREGRDQPQHF
V gene: TRBV28; J gene: TRBJ1-2; clone size: .; D gene: .; CDR3 DNA: TGTGCCAGCAGTTTCGGACAGAACTATGGCTACACCTTC; CDR3 protein: CASSFGQNYGYTF
V gene: TRBV7-9; J gene: TRBJ2-7; clone size: .; D gene: TRBD1; CDR3 DNA: TGTGCCAGCAGCTTCAGGGCTCTCCGGGACAGGGGGCGTTCCTACGAGCAGTACTTC; CDR3 protein: CASSFRALRDRGRSYEQYF
V gene: TRBV10-3; J gene: TRBJ2-2; clone size: .; D gene: .; CDR3 DNA: TGTGCCATCAGCTCCGGACTAACACGGAACACCGGGGAGCTGTTTTTT; CDR3 protein: CAISSGLTRNTGELFF
V gene: TRBV6-1; J gene: TRBJ1-2; clone size: .; D gene: TRBD1; CDR3 DNA: TGTGCCAGCAGTGAAGCCGGGACAGGGGGCTTTTACACCTTC; CDR3 protein: CASSEAGTGGFYTF
V gene: TRBV19; J gene: TRBJ2-1; clone size: .; D gene: TRBD2; CDR3 DNA: TGTGCCAGTAGTATGTGGGTGACTAGCGGGAATGAGCAGTTCTTC; CDR3 protein: CASSMWVTSGNEQFF
V gene: TRBV12-3/TRBV12-4; J gene: TRBJ1-2; clone size: many; D gene: .; CDR3 DNA: TGTGCCAGCAACCAGGCCGGTCATGGCTACACCTTC; CDR3 protein: CASNQAGHGYTF
V gene: TRBV29-1; J gene: TRBJ1-2; clone size: .; D gene: TRBD1; CDR3 DNA: TGCAGCGTTGAAGAAGGGGGCACCTCGGCATATGGCTACACCTTC; CDR3 protein: CSVEEGGTSAYGYTF
V gene: TRBV19; J gene: TRBJ1-1; clone size: .; D gene: TRBD1; CDR3 DNA: TGTGCCAGTAGAAAAACCGGGACAGCCCTTGACACTGAAGCTTTCTTT; CDR3 protein: CASRKTGTALDTEAFF
V gene: TRBV7-3; J gene: TRBJ1-3; clone size: .; D gene: TRBD1; CDR3 DNA: TGTGCCAGCAGCTTAACGGGACAGCCTGGAAACACCATATATTTT; CDR3 protein: CASSLTGQPGNTIYF
V gene: TRBV28; J gene: TRBJ1-5; clone size: once; D gene: .; CDR3 DNA: TGTGCCAGCTCGGGGAACCAGCCCCAGCATTTT; CDR3 protein: CASSGNQPQHF
V gene: TRBV6-5; J gene: TRBJ2-2; clone size: .; D gene: .; CDR3 DNA: TGTGCCAGCAGGGGATTAGACAGTTCAGTCGGGGAGCTGTTTTTT; CDR3 protein: CASRGLDSSVGELFF
V gene: TRBV5-1; J gene: TRBJ2-3; clone size: .; D gene: .; CDR3 DNA: TGCGCCAGCAGCATCGCTGGTCTCACAGCAGATACGCAGTATTTT; CDR3 protein: CASSIAGLTADTQYF
V gene: TRBV30; J gene: TRBJ1-1; clone size: .; D gene: TRBD1; CDR3 DNA: TGTGCCTGGGGAGAAACAGGGGCGAGGGGGAACACTGAAGCTTTCTTT; CDR3 protein: CAWGETGARGNTEAFF
V gene: TRBV7-9; J gene: TRBJ1-1; clone size: .; D gene: TRBD1; CDR3 DNA: TGTGCCAGCAGCTTAACCGGGACAGTCACTGAAGCTTTCTTT; CDR3 protein: CASSLTGTVTEAFF
V gene: TRBV6-4; J gene: TRBJ2-1; clone size: .; D gene: TRBD1; CDR3 DNA: TGTGCCAGCAGTGACACCGACAGGGAATCCTTCAATGAGCAGTTCTTC; CDR3 protein: CASSDTDRESFNEQFF
V gene: TRBV5-4; J gene: TRBJ2-7; clone size: .; D gene: .; CDR3 DNA: TGTGCCAGCAGCTTGGACAGGCAACTCTACGAGCAGTACTTC; CDR3 protein: CASSLDRQLYEQYF
V gene: TRBV29-1; J gene: TRBJ2-3; clone size: .; D gene: .; CDR3 DNA: TGCAGCTTTCGTTGGGGGGCAGATACGCAGTATTTT; CDR3 protein: CSFRWGADTQYF
V gene: TRBV28; J gene: TRBJ1-5; clone size: .; D gene: TRBD1; CDR3 DNA: TGTGCCAGCAGTTCGGGACAGGGTTGGCAGCCCCAGCATTTT; CDR3 protein: CASSSGQGWQPQHF
V gene: TRBV2; J gene: TRBJ1-2; clone size: .; D gene: .; CDR3 DNA: TGTGCCAGCAGCGGGACTAGCTATGGCTACACCTTC; CDR3 protein: CASSGTSYGYTF
V gene: TRBV21-1; J gene: TRBJ1-5; clone size: .; D gene: .; CDR3 DNA: TGTGCCAGCAGCAAAGTTCAGGGTGACAGCAATCAGCCCCAGCATTTT; CDR3 protein: CASSKVQGDSNQPQHF
V gene: TRBV9; J gene: TRBJ2-2; clone size: .; D gene: .; CDR3 DNA: TGTGCCAGCAGGCCGGTCACCGGGGAGCTGTTTTTT; CDR3 protein: CASRPVTGELFF
V gene: TRBV7-3; J gene: TRBJ2-5; clone size: .; D gene: .; CDR3 DNA: TGTGCCAGCAGCTTAGGGAGTATGGGGACCCAGTACTTC; CDR3 protein: CASSLGSMGTQYF
V gene: TRBV5-1; J gene: TRBJ2-2; clone size: .; D gene: .; CDR3 DNA: TGCGCCAGCAGCTTGGGCACTAGCCGAACGAACACCGGGGAGCTGTTTTTT; CDR3 protein: CASSLGTSRTNTGELFF
V gene: TRBV2; J gene: TRBJ1-6; clone size: .; D gene: .; CDR3 DNA: TGTGCCAGCAGTGGGGAGTTTAGCTCCTATAATTCACCCCTCCACTTT; CDR3 protein: CASSGEFSSYNSPLHF
V gene: TRBV7-9; J gene: TRBJ1-4; clone size: .; D gene: .; CDR3 DNA: TGTGCCAGCAGTTCAGGGGTGAATAATGAAAAACTGTTTTTT; CDR3 protein: CASSSGVNNEKLFF
V gene: TRBV18; J gene: TRBJ1-2; clone size: .; D gene: .; CDR3 DNA: TGTGCCAGCTCATCCTATGACTCGCGAGGCTACACCTTC; CDR3 protein: CASSSYDSRGYTF
V gene: TRBV2; J gene: TRBJ1-5; clone size: .; D gene: .; CDR3 DNA: TGTGCCAGCAGTGACCGCAGGGTAGGGTATCAGCCCCAGCATTTT; CDR3 protein: CASSDRRVGYQPQHF
V gene: TRBV7-3; J gene: TRBJ1-2; clone size: .; D gene: TRBD1; CDR3 DNA: TGTGCCAGCAGCAACACAGGGGGCGCCGGAGGCTACACCTTC; CDR3 protein: CASSNTGGAGGYTF
V gene: TRBV10-2; J gene: TRBJ2-1; clone size: few; D gene: .; CDR3 DNA: TGCGCCAGCAAGGTTCGCGGAGGGGGGGTCGATGAGCAGTTCTTC; CDR3 protein: CASKVRGGGVDEQFF
V gene: TRBV7-7; J gene: TRBJ2-7; clone size: .; D gene: TRBD2; CDR3 DNA: TGTGCCAGCAGCGGCGGACTAGCGGGTTGCTCAAACCACGAGCAGTACTTC; CDR3 protein: CASSGGLAGCSNHEQYF
V gene: TRBV7-8; J gene: TRBJ1-1; clone size: .; D gene: TRBD1; CDR3 DNA: TGTGCCAGCAGCCTCCGCAGGGGGCTAACTGAAGCTTTCTTT; CDR3 protein: CASSLRRGLTEAFF
V gene: TRBV28; J gene: TRBJ2-1; clone size: .; D gene: .; CDR3 DNA: TGTGCCAGCAAGACAGACCCCTTCTACAATGAGCAGTTCTTC; CDR3 protein: CASKTDPFYNEQFF
V gene: TRBV4-1; J gene: TRBJ2-2; clone size: .; D gene: TRBD1; CDR3 DNA: TGCGCCAGCAGCCAGGGACAGGGGTCGGGGACCGGGGAGCTGTTTTTT; CDR3 protein: CASSQGQGSGTGELFF
V gene: TRBV6-5; J gene: TRBJ1-3; clone size: .; D gene: TRBD1; CDR3 DNA: TGTGCCAGCAGTTACGCCGGACAGGGCTACACCATATATTTT; CDR3 protein: CASSYAGQGYTIYF
V gene: TRBV7-9; J gene: TRBJ2-2; clone size: .; D gene: .; CDR3 DNA: TGTGCCAGCAGCTTAAATAAAGGGGTCACCGGGGAGCTGTTTTTT; CDR3 protein: CASSLNKGVTGELFF